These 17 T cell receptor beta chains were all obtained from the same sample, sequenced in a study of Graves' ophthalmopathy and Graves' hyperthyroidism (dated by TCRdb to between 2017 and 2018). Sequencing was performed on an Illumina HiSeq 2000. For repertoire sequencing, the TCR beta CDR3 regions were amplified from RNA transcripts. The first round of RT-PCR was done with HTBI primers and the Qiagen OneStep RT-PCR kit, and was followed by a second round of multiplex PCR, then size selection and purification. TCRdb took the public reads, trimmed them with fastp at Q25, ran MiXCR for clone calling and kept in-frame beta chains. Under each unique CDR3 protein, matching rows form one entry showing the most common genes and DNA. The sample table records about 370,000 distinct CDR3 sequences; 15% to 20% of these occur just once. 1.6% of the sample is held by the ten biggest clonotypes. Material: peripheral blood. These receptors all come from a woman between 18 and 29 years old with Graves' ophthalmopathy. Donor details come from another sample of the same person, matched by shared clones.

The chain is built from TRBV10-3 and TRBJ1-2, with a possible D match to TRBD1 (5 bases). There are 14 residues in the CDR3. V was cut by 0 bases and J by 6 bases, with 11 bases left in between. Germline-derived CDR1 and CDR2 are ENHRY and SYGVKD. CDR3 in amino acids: CAISESWTRDGYTF. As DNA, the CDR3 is TGTGCCATCAGTGAGTCTTGGACACGGGATGGCTACACCTTC.

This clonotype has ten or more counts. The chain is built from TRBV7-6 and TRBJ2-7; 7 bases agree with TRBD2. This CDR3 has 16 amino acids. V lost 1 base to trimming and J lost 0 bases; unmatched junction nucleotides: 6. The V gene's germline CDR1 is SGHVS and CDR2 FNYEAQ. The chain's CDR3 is CASSLGLGGSSYEQYF. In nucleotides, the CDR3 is TGTGCCAGCAGCTTAGGACTCGGCGGGAGCTCCTACGAGCAGTACTTC. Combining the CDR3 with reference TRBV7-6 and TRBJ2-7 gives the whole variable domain GAGVSQSPRYKVTKRGQDVALRCDPISGHVSLYWYRQALGQGPEFLTYFNYEAQQDKSGLPNDRFSAERPEGSISTLTIQRTEQRDSAMYRCASSLGLGGSSYEQYFGPGTRLTVT.

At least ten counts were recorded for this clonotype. Here the CDR3 DNA reads TGTGCCTGGTCGACTCAAGATCAGCCCCAGCATTTT. Translation: CAWSTQDQPQHF. The genes are TRBV30 and TRBJ1-5; D gene unclear. The CDR3 is 12 residues long. V shed 5 bases and J shed 5 bases, with 10 bases lying between them. Germline CDR1 is GTSNPN and CDR2 is SVGIG (reference sequence).

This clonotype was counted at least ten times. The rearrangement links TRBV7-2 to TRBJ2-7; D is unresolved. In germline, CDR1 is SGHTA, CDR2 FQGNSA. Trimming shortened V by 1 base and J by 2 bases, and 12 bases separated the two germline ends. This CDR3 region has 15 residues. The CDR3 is CASSLVPRRAYEQYF. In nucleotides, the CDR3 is TGTGCCAGCAGCTTAGTGCCGCGTCGGGCCTACGAGCAGTACTTC.

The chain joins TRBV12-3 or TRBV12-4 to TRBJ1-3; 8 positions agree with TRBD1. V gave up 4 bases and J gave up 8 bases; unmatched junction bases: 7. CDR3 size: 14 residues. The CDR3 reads CASSSQGAGDTIYF. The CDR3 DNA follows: TGTGCCAGCAGTTCCCAGGGGGCGGGTGACACCATATATTTT.

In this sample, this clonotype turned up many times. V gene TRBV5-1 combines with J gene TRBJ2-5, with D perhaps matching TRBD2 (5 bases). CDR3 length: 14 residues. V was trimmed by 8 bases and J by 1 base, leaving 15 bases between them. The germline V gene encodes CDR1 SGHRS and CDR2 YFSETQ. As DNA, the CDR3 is TGCGCCAGTAAACCGACGACTACCCAAGAGACCCAGTACTTC. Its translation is CASKPTTTQETQYF. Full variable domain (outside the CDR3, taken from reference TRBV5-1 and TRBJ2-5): KAGVTQTPRYLIKTRGQQVTLSCSPISGHRSVSWYQQTPGQGLQFLFEYFSETQRNKGNFPGRFSGRQFSNSRSEMNVSTLELGDSALYLCASKPTTTQETQYFGPGTRLLVL.

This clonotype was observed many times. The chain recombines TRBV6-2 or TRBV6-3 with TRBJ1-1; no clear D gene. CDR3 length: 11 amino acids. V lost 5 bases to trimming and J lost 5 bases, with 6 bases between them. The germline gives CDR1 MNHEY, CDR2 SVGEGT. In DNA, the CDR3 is TGTGCCAGCAGTCCGAGGACTGAAGCTTTCTTT. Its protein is CASSPRTEAFF.

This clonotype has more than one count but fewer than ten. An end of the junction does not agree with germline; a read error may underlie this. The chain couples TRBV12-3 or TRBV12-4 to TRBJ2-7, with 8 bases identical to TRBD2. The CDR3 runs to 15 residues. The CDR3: CASSIAGRDSYEQYF. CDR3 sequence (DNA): TGTGCCAGCAGTATAGCGGGACGGGACTCCTACGAGCAGTACTTC.

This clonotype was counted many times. DNA for the CDR3: TGTGCCAGCACCCCCGGGAGCGGGGGGGCGTACGAGCAGTACTTC. This sequence encodes CASTPGSGGAYEQYF. The chain joins TRBV11-2 to TRBJ2-7; 10 positions agree with TRBD2. This CDR3 has 15 amino acids. Trimming cost V 7 bases and J 4 bases; bases outside gene matches: 10. Germline CDR1 SGHAT, CDR2 FQNNGV.

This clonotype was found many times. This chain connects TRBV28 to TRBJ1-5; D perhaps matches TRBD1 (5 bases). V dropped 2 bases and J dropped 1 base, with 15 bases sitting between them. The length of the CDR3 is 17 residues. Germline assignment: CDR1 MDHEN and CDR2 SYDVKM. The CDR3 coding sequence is TGTGCCAGCAGTTTACGAGGGGTTACAGCAAGCAATCAGCCCCAGCATTTT. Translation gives CASSLRGVTASNQPQHF.

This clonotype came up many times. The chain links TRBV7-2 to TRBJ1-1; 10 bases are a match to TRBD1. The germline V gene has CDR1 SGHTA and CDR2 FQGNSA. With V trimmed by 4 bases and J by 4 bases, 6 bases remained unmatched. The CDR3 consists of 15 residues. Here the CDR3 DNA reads TGTGCCAGCAGCTCGACTGACAGGGGGCTCACTGAAGCTTTCTTT. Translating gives CASSSTDRGLTEAFF. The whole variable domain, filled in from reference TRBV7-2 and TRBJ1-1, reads GAGVSQSPSNKVTEKGKDVELRCDPISGHTALYWYRQSLGQGLEFLIYFQGNSAPDKSGLPSDRFSAERTGGSVSTLTIQRTQQEDSAVYLCASSSTDRGLTEAFFGQGTRLTVV.

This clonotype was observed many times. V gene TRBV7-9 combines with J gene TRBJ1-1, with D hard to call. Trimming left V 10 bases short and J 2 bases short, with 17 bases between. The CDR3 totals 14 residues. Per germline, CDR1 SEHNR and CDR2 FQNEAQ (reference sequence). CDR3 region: CATDRLTTNTEAFF. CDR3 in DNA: TGTGCCACCGACCGCTTGACCACTAACACTGAAGCTTTCTTT.

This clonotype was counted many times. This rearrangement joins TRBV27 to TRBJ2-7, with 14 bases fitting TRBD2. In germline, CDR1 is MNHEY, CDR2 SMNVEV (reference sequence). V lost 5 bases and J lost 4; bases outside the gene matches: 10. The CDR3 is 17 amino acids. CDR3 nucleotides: TGTGCCAGCAGTCTCCCGGGACTAGCGGGAGAGGGATACGAGCAGTACTTC. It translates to CASSLPGLAGEGYEQYF.

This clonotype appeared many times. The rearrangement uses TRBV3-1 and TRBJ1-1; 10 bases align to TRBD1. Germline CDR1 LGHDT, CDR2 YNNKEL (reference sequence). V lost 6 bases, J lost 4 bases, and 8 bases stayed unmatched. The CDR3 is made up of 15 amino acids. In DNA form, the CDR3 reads TGTGCCAGCAGTTCAGACAGGGGGCGAATCACTGAAGCTTTCTTT. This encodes CASSSDRGRITEAFF.

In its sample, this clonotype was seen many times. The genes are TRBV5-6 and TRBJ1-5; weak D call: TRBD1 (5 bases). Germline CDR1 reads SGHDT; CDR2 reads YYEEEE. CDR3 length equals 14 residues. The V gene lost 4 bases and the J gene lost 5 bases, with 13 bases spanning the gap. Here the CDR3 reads CASSGGPGDQPQHF. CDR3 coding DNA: TGTGCCAGCAGCGGGGGACCTGGGGATCAGCCCCAGCATTTT.

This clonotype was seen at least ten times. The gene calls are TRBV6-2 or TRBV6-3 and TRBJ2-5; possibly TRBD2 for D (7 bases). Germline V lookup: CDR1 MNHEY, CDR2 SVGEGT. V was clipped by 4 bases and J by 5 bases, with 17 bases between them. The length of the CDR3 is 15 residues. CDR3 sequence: CASSFFGGPGETQYF. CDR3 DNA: TGTGCCAGCAGTTTTTTCGGGGGGCCGGGGGAGACCCAGTACTTC.

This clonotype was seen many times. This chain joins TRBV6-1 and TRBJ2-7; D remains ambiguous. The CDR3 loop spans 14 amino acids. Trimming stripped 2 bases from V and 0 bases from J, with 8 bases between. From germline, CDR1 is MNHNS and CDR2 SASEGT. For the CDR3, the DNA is TGTGCCAGCAGTGAACAGGTGCGCTCCTACGAGCAGTACTTC. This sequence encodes CASSEQVRSYEQYF.